Listed here is a single T cell receptor beta chain. What it binds is not known. Selected positively for CCR7 and CD45RO-negative, naive CD8 cells excluded terminally differentiated effector memory CD45RA+ cells. This sample is part of a study of shared clonotypes between healthy human individuals. Study results and limitations: Naive subsets, compared against memory subsets, generally had larger estimated richness values. Naive CD4 clonotypes were shared across a handful of donors at about 5.3%.

The CDR3 sequence is 15 residues long. CDR1 PRHDT and CDR2 FYEKMQ come from the germline V gene (reference sequence). Trimming took 5 bases from V and 0 from J, leaving 11 bases between them. The assay was immunoSEQ multiplex PCR, and TCRdb's table has in-frame clones only and misses some. In the table there are millions of clones, roughly 95% of which are singletons. Specimen: naive CD8+ T cells sorted from blood. This chain connects TRBV13 to TRBJ2-1, with D tentatively TRBD2 (5 bases). The receptor's source is a man between 18 and 29 years old in good health. CDR3 in amino acids: CASSPSGSSYNEQFF. The CDR3 region has the DNA TGTGCCAGCAGCCCAAGCGGTAGCTCCTACAATGAGCAGTTCTTC.